The clone carrying this TCR beta chain has more than one count but fewer than ten. Its antigen is undetermined. A single record per CDR3 protein comes from TCRdb applying MiXCR to the 5' RACE reads. This table has roughly 100,000 distinct CDR3 sequences, about 18% appearing once. This entry belongs to a study of T-cell memory formation after mild COVID-19. CDR3 length: 12 residues. Trimming took 0 bases from V and 5 from J; bases not matched to a gene: 0. The germline V gene encodes CDR1 SQVTM and CDR2 ANQGSEA. Study-wide results and caveats: Contracting clones from day 15 to 85 showed balanced CD4/CD8; later expanders favored CD4+. The CD4+ clones that contracted clustered mainly within CM and EM, and the CD8+ clones concentrated in EMRA.

The chain carries TRBV29-1 and TRBJ2-5; 7 positions match TRBD1. This receptor was identified in an adult woman who had mild COVID-19 (a few samples of this study predate the infection). Cell type and time point are not known. Material for sequencing was PBMCs or a T cell subset sorted from them (not recorded which). Here the CDR3 DNA reads TGCAGCGTTGAAGAAGGGGGCGAGACCCAGTACTTC. It is translated as CSVEEGGETQYF.